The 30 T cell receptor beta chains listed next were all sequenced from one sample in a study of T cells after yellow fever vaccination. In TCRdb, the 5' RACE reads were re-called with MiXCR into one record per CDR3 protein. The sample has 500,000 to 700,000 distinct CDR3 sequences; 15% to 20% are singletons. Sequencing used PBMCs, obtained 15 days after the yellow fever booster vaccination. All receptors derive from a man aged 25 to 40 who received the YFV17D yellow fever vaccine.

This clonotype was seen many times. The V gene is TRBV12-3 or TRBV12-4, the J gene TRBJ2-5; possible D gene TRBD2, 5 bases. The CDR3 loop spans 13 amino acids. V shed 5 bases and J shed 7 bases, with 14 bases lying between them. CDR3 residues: CASSPGSGLTQYF. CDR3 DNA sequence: TGTGCCAGCAGTCCGGGGAGTGGGTTGACCCAGTACTTC.

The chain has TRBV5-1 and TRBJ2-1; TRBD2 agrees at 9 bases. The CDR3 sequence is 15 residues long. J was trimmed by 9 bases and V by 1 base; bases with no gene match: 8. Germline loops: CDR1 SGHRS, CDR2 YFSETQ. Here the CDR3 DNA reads TGCGCCAGCAGCTTGACGGCGGGAGGGCCTGGTGAGCAGTTCTTC. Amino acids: CASSLTAGGPGEQFF.

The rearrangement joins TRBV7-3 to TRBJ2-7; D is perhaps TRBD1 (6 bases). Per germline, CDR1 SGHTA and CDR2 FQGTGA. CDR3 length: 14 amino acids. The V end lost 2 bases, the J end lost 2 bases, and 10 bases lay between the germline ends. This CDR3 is CASSLGTSPYEQYF. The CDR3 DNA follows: TGTGCCAGCAGCTTAGGGACATCCCCCTACGAGCAGTACTTC. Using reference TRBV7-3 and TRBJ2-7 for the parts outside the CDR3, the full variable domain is GAGVSQTPSNKVTEKGKYVELRCDPISGHTALYWYRQSLGQGPEFLIYFQGTGAADDSGLPNDRFFAVRPEGSVSTLKIQRTERGDSAVYLCASSLGTSPYEQYFGPGTRLTVT.

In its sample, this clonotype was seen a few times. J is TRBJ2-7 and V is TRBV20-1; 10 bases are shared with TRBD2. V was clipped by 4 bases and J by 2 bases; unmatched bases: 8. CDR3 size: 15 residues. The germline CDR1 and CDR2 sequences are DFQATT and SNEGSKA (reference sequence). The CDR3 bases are TGCAGTGCTACACGCAGCGGGAGGGGGACCTACGAGCAGTACTTC. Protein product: CSATRSGRGTYEQYF.

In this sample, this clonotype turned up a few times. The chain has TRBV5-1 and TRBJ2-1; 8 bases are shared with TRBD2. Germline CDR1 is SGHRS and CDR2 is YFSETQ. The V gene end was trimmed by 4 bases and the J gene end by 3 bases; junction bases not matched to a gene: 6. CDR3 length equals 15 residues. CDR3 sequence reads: CASSQREPNYNEQFF. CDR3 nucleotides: TGCGCCAGCAGCCAGCGGGAGCCTAACTACAATGAGCAGTTCTTC. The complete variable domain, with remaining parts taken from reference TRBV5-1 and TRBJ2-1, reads KAGVTQTPRYLIKTRGQQVTLSCSPISGHRSVSWYQQTPGQGLQFLFEYFSETQRNKGNFPGRFSGRQFSNSRSEMNVSTLELGDSALYLCASSQREPNYNEQFFGPGTRLTVL.

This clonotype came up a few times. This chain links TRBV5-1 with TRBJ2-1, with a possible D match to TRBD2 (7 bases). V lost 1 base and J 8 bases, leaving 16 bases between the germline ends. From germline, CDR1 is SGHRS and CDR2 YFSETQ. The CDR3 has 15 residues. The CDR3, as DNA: TGCGCCAGCAGCTTGTCGGGGGGCCCTTTGGATGAGCAGTTCTTC. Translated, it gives CASSLSGGPLDEQFF.

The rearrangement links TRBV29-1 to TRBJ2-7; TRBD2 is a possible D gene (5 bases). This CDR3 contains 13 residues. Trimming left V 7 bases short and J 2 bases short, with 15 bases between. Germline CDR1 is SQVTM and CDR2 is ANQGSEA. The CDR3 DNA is TGCAGCGCTCTGACTAATAACGCCTACGAGCAGTACTTC. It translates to CSALTNNAYEQYF.

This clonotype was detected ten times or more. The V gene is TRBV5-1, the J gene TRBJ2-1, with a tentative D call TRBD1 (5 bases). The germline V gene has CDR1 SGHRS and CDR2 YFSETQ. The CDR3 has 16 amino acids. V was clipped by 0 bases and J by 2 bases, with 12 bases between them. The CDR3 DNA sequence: TGCGCCAGCAGCTTGGAGGCAGGGCAAGCCTACAATGAGCAGTTCTTC. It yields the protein CASSLEAGQAYNEQFF.

CDR3: CATTSGGEQYF. CDR3 in DNA: TGTGCCACGACTAGCGGGGGCGAGCAGTACTTC. The chain couples TRBV12-3 or TRBV12-4 to TRBJ2-7, with TRBD2 identical over 12 bases. The CDR3 sequence is 11 residues long. V was clipped by 10 bases and J by 6 bases; unmatched bases: 1.

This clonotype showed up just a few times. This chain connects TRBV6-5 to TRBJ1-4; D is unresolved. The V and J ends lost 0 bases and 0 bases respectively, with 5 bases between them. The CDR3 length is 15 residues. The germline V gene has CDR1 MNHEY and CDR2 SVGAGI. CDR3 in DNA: TGTGCCAGCAGTTACTCTTCCGCAACTAATGAAAAACTGTTTTTT. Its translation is CASSYSSATNEKLFF.

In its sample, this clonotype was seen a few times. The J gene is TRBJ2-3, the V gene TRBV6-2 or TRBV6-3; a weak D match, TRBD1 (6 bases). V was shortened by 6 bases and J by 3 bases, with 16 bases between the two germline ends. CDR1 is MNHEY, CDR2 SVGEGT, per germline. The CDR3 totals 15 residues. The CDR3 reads CASSPGRGGTDTQYF. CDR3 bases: TGTGCCAGCAGCCCCGGACGAGGGGGAACAGATACGCAGTATTTT.

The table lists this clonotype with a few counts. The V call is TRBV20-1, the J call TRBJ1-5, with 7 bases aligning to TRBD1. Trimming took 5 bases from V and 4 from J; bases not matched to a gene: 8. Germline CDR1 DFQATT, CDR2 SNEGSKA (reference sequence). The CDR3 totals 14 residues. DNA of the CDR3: TGCAGTGCTGATGGACAGGCCCAAAATCAGCCCCAGCATTTT. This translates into CSADGQAQNQPQHF.

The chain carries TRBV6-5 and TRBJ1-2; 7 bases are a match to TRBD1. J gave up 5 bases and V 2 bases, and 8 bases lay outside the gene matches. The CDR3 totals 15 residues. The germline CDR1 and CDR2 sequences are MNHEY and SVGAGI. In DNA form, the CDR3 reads TGTGCCAGCAGTTACGCCAATAAGGGGGCGTATGGCTACACCTTC. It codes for CASSYANKGAYGYTF.

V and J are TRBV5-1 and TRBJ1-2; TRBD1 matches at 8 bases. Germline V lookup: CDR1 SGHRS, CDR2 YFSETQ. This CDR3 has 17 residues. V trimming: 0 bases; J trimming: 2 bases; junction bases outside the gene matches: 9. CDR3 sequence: CASSLEPDRGQNYGYTF. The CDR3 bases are TGCGCCAGCAGCTTGGAACCCGACAGGGGACAGAACTATGGCTACACCTTC. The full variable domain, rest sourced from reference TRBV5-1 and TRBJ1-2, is KAGVTQTPRYLIKTRGQQVTLSCSPISGHRSVSWYQQTPGQGLQFLFEYFSETQRNKGNFPGRFSGRQFSNSRSEMNVSTLELGDSALYLCASSLEPDRGQNYGYTFGSGTRLTVV.

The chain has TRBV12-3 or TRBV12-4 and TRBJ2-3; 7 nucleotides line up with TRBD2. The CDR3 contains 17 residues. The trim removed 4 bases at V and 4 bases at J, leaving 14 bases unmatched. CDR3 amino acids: CASSSTQRGGWADTQYF. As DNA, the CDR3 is TGTGCCAGCAGTTCTACCCAGCGGGGCGGTTGGGCAGATACGCAGTATTTT.

This CDR3 is CSADPGQGIPEQYF. CDR3 bases: TGCAGTGCTGACCCGGGACAGGGTATCCCCGAGCAGTACTTC. This chain links TRBV20-1 with TRBJ2-7; TRBD1 aligns across 9 bases. The CDR3 has 14 residues. After removal of 5 bases from V and 6 bases from J, the junction contained 11 bases not matched to a gene. Germline V CDR1 and CDR2: DFQATT, SNEGSKA (reference sequence).

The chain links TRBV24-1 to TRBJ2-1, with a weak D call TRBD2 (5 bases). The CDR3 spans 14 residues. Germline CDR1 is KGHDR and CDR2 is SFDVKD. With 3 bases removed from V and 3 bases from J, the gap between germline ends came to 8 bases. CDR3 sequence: CATSDPRDYNEQFF. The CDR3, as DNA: TGTGCCACCAGTGATCCCCGGGACTACAATGAGCAGTTCTTC.

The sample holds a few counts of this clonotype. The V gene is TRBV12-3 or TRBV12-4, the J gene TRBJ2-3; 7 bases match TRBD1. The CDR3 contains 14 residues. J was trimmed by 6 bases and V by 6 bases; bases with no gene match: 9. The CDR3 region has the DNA TGTGCCAGCAGAACAGGGGTTATCGGCGATACGCAGTATTTT. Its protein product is CASRTGVIGDTQYF.

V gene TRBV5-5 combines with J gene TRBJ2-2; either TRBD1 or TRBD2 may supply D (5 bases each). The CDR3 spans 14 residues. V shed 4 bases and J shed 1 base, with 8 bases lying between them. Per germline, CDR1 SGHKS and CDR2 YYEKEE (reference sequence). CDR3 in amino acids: CASSGDLNTGELFF. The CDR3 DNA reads TGTGCCAGCAGCGGGGACCTGAACACCGGGGAGCTGTTTTTT.

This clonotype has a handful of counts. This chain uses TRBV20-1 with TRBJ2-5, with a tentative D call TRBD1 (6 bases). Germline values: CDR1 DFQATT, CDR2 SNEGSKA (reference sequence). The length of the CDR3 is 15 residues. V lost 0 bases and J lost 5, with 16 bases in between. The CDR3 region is CSARDGVGGGETQYF. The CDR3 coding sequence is TGCAGTGCTAGAGATGGAGTAGGGGGTGGGGAGACCCAGTACTTC.

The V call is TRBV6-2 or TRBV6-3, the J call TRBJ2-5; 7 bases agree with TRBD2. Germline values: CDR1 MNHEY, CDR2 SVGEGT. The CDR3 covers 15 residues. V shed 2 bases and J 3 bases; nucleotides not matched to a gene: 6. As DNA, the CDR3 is TGTGCCAGCAGTTACCTGGCGGGAGTGGAAGAGACCCAGTACTTC. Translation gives CASSYLAGVEETQYF.

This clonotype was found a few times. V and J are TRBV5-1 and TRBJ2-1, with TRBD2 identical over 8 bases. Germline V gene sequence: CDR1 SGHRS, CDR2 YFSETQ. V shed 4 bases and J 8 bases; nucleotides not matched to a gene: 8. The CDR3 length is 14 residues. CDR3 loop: CASSPGLAWDEQFF. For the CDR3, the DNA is TGCGCCAGCAGCCCAGGACTAGCTTGGGATGAGCAGTTCTTC.

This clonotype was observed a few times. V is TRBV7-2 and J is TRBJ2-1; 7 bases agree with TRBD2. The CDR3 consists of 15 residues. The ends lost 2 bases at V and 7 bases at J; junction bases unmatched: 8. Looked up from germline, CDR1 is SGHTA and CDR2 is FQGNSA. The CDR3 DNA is TGTGCCAGCAGCTTATACGGACTAGAAACAAATGAGCAGTTCTTC. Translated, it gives CASSLYGLETNEQFF.

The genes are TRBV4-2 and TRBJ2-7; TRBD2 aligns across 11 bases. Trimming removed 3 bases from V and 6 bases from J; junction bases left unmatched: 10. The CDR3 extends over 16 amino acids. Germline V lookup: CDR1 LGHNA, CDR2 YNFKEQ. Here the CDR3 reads CASSQTPGTSGGEQYF. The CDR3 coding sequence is TGTGCCAGCAGCCAGACCCCCGGGACTAGCGGAGGCGAGCAGTACTTC.

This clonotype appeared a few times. CDR3 DNA: TGTGCCACCAGCAGAGATCGGGGCGGGGAGCTGTTTTTT. Translation gives CATSRDRGGELFF. This chain joins TRBV15 and TRBJ2-2; possibly TRBD2 for D (5 bases). Trimming removed 0 bases at V and 7 bases at J, with 6 bases between. CDR3 size: 13 residues. Germline V gene data show CDR1 as LNHNV and CDR2 as YYDKDF (reference sequence).

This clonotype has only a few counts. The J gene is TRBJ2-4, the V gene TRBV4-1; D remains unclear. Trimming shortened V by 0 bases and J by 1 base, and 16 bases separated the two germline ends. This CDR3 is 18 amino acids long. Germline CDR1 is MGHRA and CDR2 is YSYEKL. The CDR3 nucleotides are TGCGCCAGCAGCCAAGATCCGGCCACCCTGCGGGCCAAAAACATTCAGTACTTC. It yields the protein CASSQDPATLRAKNIQYF.

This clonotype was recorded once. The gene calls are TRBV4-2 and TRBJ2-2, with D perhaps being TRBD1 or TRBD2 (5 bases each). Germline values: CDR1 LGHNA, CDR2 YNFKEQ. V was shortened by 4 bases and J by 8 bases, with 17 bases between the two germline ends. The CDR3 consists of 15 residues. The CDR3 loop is CASSLPGSPTGELFF. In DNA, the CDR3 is TGTGCCAGCAGCCTACCAGGGAGTCCTACTGGGGAGCTGTTTTTT.

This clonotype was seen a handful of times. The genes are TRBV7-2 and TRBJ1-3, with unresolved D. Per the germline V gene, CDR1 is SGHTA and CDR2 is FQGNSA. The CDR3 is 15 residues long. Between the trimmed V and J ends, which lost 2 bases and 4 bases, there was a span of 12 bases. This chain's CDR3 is CASSLRGSEGNTIYF. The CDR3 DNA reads TGTGCCAGCAGCTTACGCGGCAGTGAAGGAAACACCATATATTTT.

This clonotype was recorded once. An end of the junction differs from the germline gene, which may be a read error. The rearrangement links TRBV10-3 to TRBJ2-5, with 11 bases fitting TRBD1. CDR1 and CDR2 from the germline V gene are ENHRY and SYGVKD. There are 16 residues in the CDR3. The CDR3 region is CAISVGTGGYQETQDF. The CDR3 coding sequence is TGTGCCATCAGTGTTGGGACAGGGGGGTACCAAGAGACCCAGGACTTC.

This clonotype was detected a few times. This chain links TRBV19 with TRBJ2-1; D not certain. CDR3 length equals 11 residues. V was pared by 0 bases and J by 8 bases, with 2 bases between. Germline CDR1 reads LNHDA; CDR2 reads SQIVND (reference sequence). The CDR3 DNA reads TGTGCCAGTAGTATAGAGTATGAGCAGTTCTTC. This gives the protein CASSIEYEQFF. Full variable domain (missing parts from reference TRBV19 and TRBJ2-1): DGGITQSPKYLFRKEGQNVTLSCEQNLNHDAMYWYRQDPGQGLRLIYYSQIVNDFQKGDIAEGYSVSREKKESFPLTVTSAQKNPTAFYLCASSIEYEQFFGPGTRLTVL.